One T cell receptor (beta chain) is described in this entry. This CDR3 spans 15 amino acids. J gave up 10 bases and V 0 bases, and 12 bases lay outside the gene matches. Germline CDR1 reads SGHNT; CDR2 reads YYREEE (reference sequence). The entry originates in a study of T cells in localized non-small cell lung cancer. Clones were sequenced by immunoSEQ multiplex PCR, and TCRdb holds only the in-frame ones, with some missing. This repertoire shows approximately 80,000 clones, around 84% found once; its top ten account for about a tenth. Here the sequenced sample was peripheral blood, taken before any cancer treatment. The chain combines TRBV5-4 with TRBJ1-2; 7 bases line up with TRBD1. This receptor was identified in a female donor of 60 years or more with stage I lung adenocarcinoma. CDR3 sequence reads: CASSLGTGTASLYTF. The CDR3 DNA is TGTGCCAGCAGCTTGGGGACCGGGACAGCCAGCCTCTACACCTTC. Full variable domain (outside the CDR3, taken from reference TRBV5-4 and TRBJ1-2): ETGVTQSPTHLIKTRGQQVTLRCSSQSGHNTVSWYQQALGQGPQFIFQYYREEENGRGNFPPRFSGLQFPNYSSELNVNALELDDSALYLCASSLGTGTASLYTFGSGTRLTVV.